The entry below gives a single T cell receptor (beta chain) sequence along with its context. What this receptor recognizes is not known. There are no base qualities to consult, and no much larger clone falls within one base. The sample comes from a study of blood T cell repertoires in COVID-19 (dated by TCRdb to the early 2020s). Background on the whole study: Collaborator samples came from the United States, Italy and Spain and covered acute and convalescent phases of COVID-19. The prospective study material was composed of cDNA or gDNA derived from T cells, B-cell-depleted T cells, or PBMCs. Subjects who had been exposed to COVID-19, were actively infected with it, or had recovered from it provided the deeply sampled blood TCRbeta repertoires that made up the dataset. The repertoires were made available in a free public database intended to serve as a resource for research on the immune response to SARS-CoV-2. The samples were drawn from two sources: the first 160 participants of the ongoing ImmuneRACE study, and 1,000 to 1,500 subjects contributed by 6 global collaborators. Sample metadata almost always included a de-identified subject ID, COVID-19 status, age in years and sex. HLA class I and class II types, where available, came from metadata supplied by the sample provider rather than from assay-based typing.

Study-wide findings and limitations: How much clinical and demographic metadata was included differed by source and by participant, and the metadata was provided uncurated.

CDR1 and CDR2 are drawn from the germline V gene: ENHRY, SYGVKD. V is reduced by 8 bases and J by 4 bases, leaving a spacing of 17 bases between them. From cysteine to phenylalanine, the CDR3 is 14 amino acids long. Kept here is only the CDR3 DNA, which spans 42 bases and is read in frame from base 1. Participants in the prospective study were aged about 18 to 95 years, lived in some 24 United States geographic areas, and enrolled through a virtual design. In the prospective study, participants were assigned to cohorts based on the clinical history participants reported in a screening survey and a study questionnaire. Recovered participants in ImmuneRACE Cohort 3 were defined as having two consecutive negative NP/OP PCR tests, clearance from a healthcare professional, or resolution of symptoms. Mobile phlebotomists in the prospective study collected whole blood, serum and a nasopharyngeal or oropharyngeal swab from every participant. Over a roughly 2-month period, participants in the prospective study had the option of providing additional blood draws and questionnaires. Blood samples from the prospective study were shipped frozen or at room temperature prior to DNA extraction.

TCRbeta CDR3 regions were amplified from genomic DNA by means of the immunoSEQ Assay, a bias-controlled multiplex PCR. The paper's data handling went like this. Nucleated cell counts per sample were estimated from amplification of reference gene primers within the assay. Sequence reads were collapsed and filtered to measure the absolute abundance of every unique TCRbeta CDR3 rearrangement. Productive Simpson clonality was computed per sample as the square root of Simpson's diversity index over productive rearrangements. Sourced from immuneACCESS, this table was stored by TCRdb with only in-frame sequences that have V and J called. A share of the clones is absent; for the studies checked, an unresolved V gene accounts for under half, and the remainder has no known explanation. Clonal size and the V and J genes are those of that table, whereas D and trimming came from the DNA. Present in this sample are a few hundred thousand clones, 86% of which were seen just once. Over 1.5% of the sample belongs to the ten largest clones.

The receptor comes from a man aged 40-49 years who had recovered from COVID-19. Sequencing used PBMCs or T cells enriched from blood (not recorded which). The rearrangement combines TRBV10-3 with TRBJ2-5; the D gene lacks a confident call. In nucleotides, the sequence is TGTGCCATCTCGGCGGATGCCCTGGGAGAGACCCAGTACTTC. The encoded protein is CAISADALGETQYF.